This is a list of T cell receptor beta chains from one sample in a study of shared clonotypes between healthy human individuals. Sequencing used immunoSEQ multiplex PCR; TCRdb keeps in-frame clones, though not all of them. In the table there are around 1.4 million clones, roughly 98.5% of which are singletons. The specimen was naive CD4+ T cells sorted from blood. The receptors were sampled from a man under 40 in good health. Each CDR3 is given without its conserved first and last residue.

>TRBJ1-5|TRBV9
ASSVGQLNQPQH
>TRBJ2-3|TRBV7-6
ASSLAQGSTDTQY
>TRBJ1-1|TRBV14
ASSLTGRMNTEAF
>TRBJ2-7|TRBV29-1
SVGPGLAGGGYEQY
>TRBJ1-2|TRBV5-4
ASSFPPGQIYGYT
>TRBJ1-1|TRBV10-2
ASSGGGFTEAF
>TRBJ1-5|TRBV28
ASSFTQGQGAQPQH
>TRBJ2-3|TRBV10-1
ASSARFTDTQY
>TRBJ2-1|TRBV11-2
ASSLESAAYNEQF
>TRBJ2-1|TRBV9
ASSVDAGRYNEQF
>TRBJ2-3|TRBV5-5
ASRPDRLDTQY
>TRBJ1-5|TRBV19
ASSMRRNGNQPQH
>TRBJ2-7|TRBV6-5
ASSYSSLISPEQY
>TRBJ2-7|TRBV13
ASSLGPADYEQY